The clone carrying this T cell receptor beta chain was seen only once. The protocol was immunoSEQ multiplex PCR, while the TCRdb copy is restricted to in-frame clones and leaves out a portion. Among 150,000 or so clones, 93% were seen once, and the ten largest hold roughly 2.3%. The record originates from a study of control samples from healthy donors and cancer patients. Trimming pared 5 bases from V and 4 bases from J, leaving 12 bases between. Germline V gives CDR1 SGHVS, CDR2 FNYEAQ. The CDR3 is made up of 13 amino acids. This sequence was found in a man aged 45-65 years in good health. The material sequenced was blood. V gene TRBV7-6 combines with J gene TRBJ2-7; D call uncertain. This CDR3 is CASSTWSGYEQYF. The CDR3 region has the DNA TGTGCCAGCAGCACATGGTCGGGTTACGAGCAGTACTTC. Filled out from reference TRBV7-6 and TRBJ2-7, the complete variable domain reads GAGVSQSPRYKVTKRGQDVALRCDPISGHVSLYWYRQALGQGPEFLTYFNYEAQQDKSGLPNDRFSAERPEGSISTLTIQRTEQRDSAMYRCASSTWSGYEQYFGPGTRLTVT.